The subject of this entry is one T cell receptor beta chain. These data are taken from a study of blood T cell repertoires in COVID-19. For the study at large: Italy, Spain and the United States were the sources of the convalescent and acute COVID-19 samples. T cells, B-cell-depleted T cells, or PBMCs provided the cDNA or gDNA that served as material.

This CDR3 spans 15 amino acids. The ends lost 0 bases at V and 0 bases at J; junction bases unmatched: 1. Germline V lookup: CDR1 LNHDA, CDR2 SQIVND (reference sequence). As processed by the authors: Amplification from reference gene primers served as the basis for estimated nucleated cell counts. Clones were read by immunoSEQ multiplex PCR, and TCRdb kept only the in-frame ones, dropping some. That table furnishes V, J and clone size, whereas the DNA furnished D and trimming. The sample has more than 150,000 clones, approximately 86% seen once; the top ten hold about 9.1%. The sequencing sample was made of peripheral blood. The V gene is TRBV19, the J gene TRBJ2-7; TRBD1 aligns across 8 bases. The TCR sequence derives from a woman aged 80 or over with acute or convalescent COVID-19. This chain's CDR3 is CASSIDRGPSYEQYF. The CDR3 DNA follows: TGTGCCAGTAGTATAGACAGGGGGCCCTCCTACGAGCAGTACTTC.